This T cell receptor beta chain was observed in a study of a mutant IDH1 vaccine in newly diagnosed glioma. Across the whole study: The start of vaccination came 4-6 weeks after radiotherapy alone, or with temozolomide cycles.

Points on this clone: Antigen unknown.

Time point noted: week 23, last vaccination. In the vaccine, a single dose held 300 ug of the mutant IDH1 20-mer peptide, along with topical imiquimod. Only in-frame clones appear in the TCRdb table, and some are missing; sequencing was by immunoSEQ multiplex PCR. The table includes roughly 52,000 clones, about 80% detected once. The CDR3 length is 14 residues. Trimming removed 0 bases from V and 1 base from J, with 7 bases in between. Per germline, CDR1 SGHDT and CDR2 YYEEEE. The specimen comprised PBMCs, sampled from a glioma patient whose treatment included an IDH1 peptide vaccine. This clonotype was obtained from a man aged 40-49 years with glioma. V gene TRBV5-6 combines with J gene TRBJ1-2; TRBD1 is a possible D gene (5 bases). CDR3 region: CASSLGQLNYGYTF. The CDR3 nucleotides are TGTGCCAGCAGCTTGGGACAGCTTAACTATGGCTACACCTTC.